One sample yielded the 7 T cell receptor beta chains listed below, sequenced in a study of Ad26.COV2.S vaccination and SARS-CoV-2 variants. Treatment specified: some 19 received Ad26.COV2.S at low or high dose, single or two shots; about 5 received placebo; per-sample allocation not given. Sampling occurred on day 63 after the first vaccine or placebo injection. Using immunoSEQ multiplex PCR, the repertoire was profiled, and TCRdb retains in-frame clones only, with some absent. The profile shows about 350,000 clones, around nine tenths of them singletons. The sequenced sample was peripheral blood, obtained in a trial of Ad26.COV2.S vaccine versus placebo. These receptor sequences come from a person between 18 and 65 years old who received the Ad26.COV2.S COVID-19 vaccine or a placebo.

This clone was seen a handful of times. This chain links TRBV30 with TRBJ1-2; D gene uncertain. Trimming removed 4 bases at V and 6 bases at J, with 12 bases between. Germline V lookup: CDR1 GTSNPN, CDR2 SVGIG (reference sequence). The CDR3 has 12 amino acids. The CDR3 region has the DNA TGTGCCTGGAATAAACGAGTAGATGGCTACACCTTC. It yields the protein CAWNKRVDGYTF.

CDR3 nucleotide sequence: TGTGCCAGCAACGGCGGCTCCTACGAGCAGTACTTC. It encodes CASNGGSYEQYF. The gene calls are TRBV28 and TRBJ2-7, with no clear D. Germline CDR1 is MDHEN and CDR2 is SYDVKM. V lost 7 bases and J 0 bases, leaving 7 bases between the germline ends. This CDR3 contains 12 residues. Based on the CDR3 plus reference TRBV28 and TRBJ2-7, the full variable domain is DVKVTQSSRYLVKRTGEKVFLECVQDMDHENMFWYRQDPGLGLRLIYFSYDVKMKEKGDIPEGYSVSREKKERFSLILESASTNQTSMYLCASNGGSYEQYFGPGTRLTVT.

The CDR3 protein is CASSQDRGDEKLFF. CDR3 sequence (DNA): TGCGCCAGCAGCCAGGACAGGGGGGATGAAAAACTGTTTTTT. This rearrangement joins TRBV5-1 to TRBJ1-4, with 10 bases fitting TRBD1. This CDR3 contains 14 residues. From germline, CDR1 is SGHRS and CDR2 YFSETQ. The junction had 3 bases not matched to a gene; V was cut back by 4 bases and J by 6 bases. The variable domain in full, with the rest retrieved from reference TRBV5-1 and TRBJ1-4, is KAGVTQTPRYLIKTRGQQVTLSCSPISGHRSVSWYQQTPGQGLQFLFEYFSETQRNKGNFPGRFSGRQFSNSRSEMNVSTLELGDSALYLCASSQDRGDEKLFFGSGTQLSVL.

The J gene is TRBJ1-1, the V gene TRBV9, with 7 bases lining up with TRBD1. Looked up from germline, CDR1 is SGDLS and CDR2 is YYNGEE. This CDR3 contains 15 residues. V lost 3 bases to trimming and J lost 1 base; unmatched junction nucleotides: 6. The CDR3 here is CASSAWGQPNTEAFF. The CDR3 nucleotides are TGTGCCAGCAGCGCCTGGGGACAGCCGAACACTGAAGCTTTCTTT. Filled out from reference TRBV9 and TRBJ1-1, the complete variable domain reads DSGVTQTPKHLITATGQRVTLRCSPRSGDLSVYWYQQSLDQGLQFLIQYYNGEERAKGNILERFSAQQFPDLHSELNLSSLELGDSALYFCASSAWGQPNTEAFFGQGTRLTVV.

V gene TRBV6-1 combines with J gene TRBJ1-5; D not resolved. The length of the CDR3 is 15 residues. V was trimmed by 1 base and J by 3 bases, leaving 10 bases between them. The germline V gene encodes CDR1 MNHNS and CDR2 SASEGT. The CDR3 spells CASSEGGHFNQPQHF. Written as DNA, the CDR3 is TGTGCCAGCAGTGAAGGTGGGCACTTCAATCAGCCCCAGCATTTT.

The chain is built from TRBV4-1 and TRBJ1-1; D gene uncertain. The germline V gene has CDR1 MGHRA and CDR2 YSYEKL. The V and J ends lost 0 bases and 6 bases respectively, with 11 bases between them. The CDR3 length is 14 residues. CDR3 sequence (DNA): TGCGCCAGCAGCCAAGATTCTACTACTCCTGAAGCTTTCTTT. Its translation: CASSQDSTTPEAFF.

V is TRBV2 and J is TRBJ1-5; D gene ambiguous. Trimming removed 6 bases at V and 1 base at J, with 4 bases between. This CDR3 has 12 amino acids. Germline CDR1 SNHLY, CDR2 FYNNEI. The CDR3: CASRGSNQPQHF. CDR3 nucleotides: TGTGCCAGCAGGGGGAGCAATCAGCCCCAGCATTTT.